Following are 5 T cell receptor beta chains from one sample sequenced in a study of blood T cell repertoires in COVID-19. Assay used: immunoSEQ multiplex PCR; TCRdb lists only in-frame clones, some missing. The data show 150,000 to 200,000 clones, with 88% seen just once and roughly 2% held by the top ten. The specimen sequenced was peripheral blood. The source of these receptors is a man aged 50-59 years who had recovered from COVID-19.

The V and J genes are TRBV9 and TRBJ2-7; weak D call: TRBD2 (6 bases). Trimming shortened V by 0 bases and J by 5 bases, and 12 bases separated the two germline ends. The CDR3 contains 14 residues. Germline lookup yields CDR1 SGDLS and CDR2 YYNGEE. The CDR3 sequence: CASSVAAAGNEQYF. CDR3 nucleotide sequence: TGTGCCAGCAGCGTAGCCGCGGCGGGGAACGAGCAGTACTTC.

This clone was seen more than once but under ten times. The chain carries TRBV5-1 and TRBJ2-5, with a possible D match to TRBD1 (6 bases). Per germline, CDR1 SGHRS and CDR2 YFSETQ. V shed 4 bases and J shed 1 base, with 11 bases lying between them. The CDR3 consists of 14 residues. The CDR3 loop is CASSPQGGQETQYF. As DNA, the CDR3 is TGCGCCAGCAGCCCCCAAGGGGGCCAAGAGACCCAGTACTTC.

The genes are TRBV9 and TRBJ2-5; TRBD2 might be the D (5 bases). The germline V gene encodes CDR1 SGDLS and CDR2 YYNGEE. CDR3 size: 15 residues. With 0 bases removed from V and 1 base from J, the gap between germline ends came to 10 bases. The DNA for the CDR3 is TGTGCCAGCAGCGTAGATAACGGGGTCCAAGAGACCCAGTACTTC. As protein: CASSVDNGVQETQYF.

The CDR3 is CASSQAGGPNQPQHF. In DNA form, the CDR3 reads TGTGCCAGCAGCCAAGCGGGGGGCCCTAATCAGCCCCAGCATTTT. This sequence joins TRBV14 and TRBJ1-5; a weak D match, TRBD1 (6 bases). Per germline, CDR1 SGHDN and CDR2 FVKESK. The CDR3 runs 15 residues. Deletions cut 1 base from V and 4 bases from J, with 11 bases between.

The chain links TRBV27 to TRBJ2-7; D might be TRBD2 (6 bases). Per the germline V gene, CDR1 is MNHEY and CDR2 is SMNVEV (reference sequence). V gave up 11 bases and J gave up 3 bases, with 11 bases separating them. The CDR3 sequence is 11 residues long. CDR3 protein: CAAWDFYEQYF. Here the CDR3 DNA reads TGTGCCGCATGGGACTTCTACGAGCAGTACTTC.